This TCR beta chain was captured in a study of CD8+ T cells in alopecia areata. Study outcomes and limitations: Tofacitinib significantly reduced both scalp clonality and expanded CD8+ clones among the top 100. Affected scalp, especially in alopecia totalis/universalis, had a higher clonality than normal scalp did. Normal-skin resident alphabeta T cells also appear among scalp sample sequences.

Once RNA had been extracted, it was reverse transcribed into cDNA to act as the sequencing template. The assay was immunoSEQ multiplex PCR, and TCRdb's table has in-frame clones only and misses some. The repertoire consists of roughly 200,000 clones, with more than 55% occurring once and the leading ten covering around 3%. Specified treatment: oral pan-JAK inhibitor, 5-10 mg twice daily. V lost 6 bases, J lost 8 bases, and 13 bases stayed unmatched. The CDR3 sequence is 16 residues long. Germline CDR1 reads SNHLY; CDR2 reads FYNNEI. The sample holds one count of this clone. Its antigen is still unknown.

The sequencing here drew on CD4+ T cells sorted from blood, taken at week 4, from a patient treated with tofacitinib. The chain joins TRBV2 to TRBJ2-2; 9 bases are a match to TRBD1. The source is a human donor with alopecia areata. The CDR3 region is CASSVGTGHASGELFF. The CDR3 nucleotides read TGTGCCAGCAGCGTCGGGACAGGGCACGCATCAGGGGAGCTGTTTTTT.